This section outlines one T cell receptor (beta chain) sequence together with its context. The data were taken from a study of blood T cell repertoires in COVID-19. This table comes from immunoSEQ multiplex PCR, and its TCRdb copy is limited to in-frame clones, with some not included. The sample lists some 94,000 clones; about 83% were seen once. V shed 0 bases, J shed 5 bases, and the junction held 1 base outside the gene matches. Per the germline V gene, CDR1 is LGHDT and CDR2 is YNNKEL (reference sequence). This CDR3 is 16 amino acids long. The V call is TRBV3-1 (or the pseudogene TRBV3-2), the J call TRBJ1-6; 10 bases are a match to TRBD1. The receptor was derived from a man between 70 and 80 years old with active or convalescent COVID-19. The sequenced sample consisted of peripheral blood. CDR3 sequence (DNA): TGTGCCAGCAGCCAAGAGGACAGGGGGGATAATTCACCCCTCCACTTT. Translation: CASSQEDRGDNSPLHF.